This T cell receptor (beta chain) is from a study of control samples from healthy donors and cancer patients. CDR3 length: 13 residues. V trimming: 2 bases; J trimming: 7 bases; junction bases outside the gene matches: 4. Using immunoSEQ multiplex PCR, the repertoire was profiled, and TCRdb retains in-frame clones only, with some absent. The repertoire consists of around 79,000 clones, with 93% occurring once and the leading ten covering roughly 1.2%. V usage is TRBV12-3 or TRBV12-4 and J usage is TRBJ1-2, with TRBD1 matching over 7 bases. The origin of this receptor is a middle-aged woman with lung cancer. Source material: PBMCs. The DNA of the CDR3 is TGTGCCAGCAGTTTACAGGGGGGTTCTGGCTACACCTTC. It codes for CASSLQGGSGYTF.